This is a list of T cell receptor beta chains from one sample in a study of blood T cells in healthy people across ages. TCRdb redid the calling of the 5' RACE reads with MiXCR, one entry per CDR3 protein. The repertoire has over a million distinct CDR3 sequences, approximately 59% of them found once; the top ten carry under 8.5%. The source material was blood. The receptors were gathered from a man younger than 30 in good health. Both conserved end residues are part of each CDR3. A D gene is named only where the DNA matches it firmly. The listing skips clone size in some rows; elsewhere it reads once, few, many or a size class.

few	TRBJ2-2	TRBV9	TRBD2	TGTGCCAGCAGCGCGGGACTAGCGGATCAGGTAGACACCGGGGAGCTGTTTTTT	CASSAGLADQVDTGELFF
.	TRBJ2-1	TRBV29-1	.	TGCAGCACATACTTCGGGGGATTCCAAGAGACCCAGTTCTTC	CSTYFGGFQETQFF
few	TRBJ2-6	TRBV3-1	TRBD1	TGTGCCAGCAGCCCCCAGGGGGCCAGATCTAGCTCTGGGGCCAACGTCCTGACTTTC	CASSPQGARSSSGANVLTF
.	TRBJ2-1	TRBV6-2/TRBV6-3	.	TGTGCCAGCAGTTACGGCCTACTTTCGTACAATGAGCAGTTCTTC	CASSYGLLSYNEQFF
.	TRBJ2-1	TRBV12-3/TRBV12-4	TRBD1	TGTGCCAGCAGTCCGGCCGGGACAGAAAATGAGCAGTTCTTC	CASSPAGTENEQFF
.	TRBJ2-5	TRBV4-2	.	TGTGCCAGCAGCCAAGCTGGAGCATTACAAGAGACCCAGTACTTC	CASSQAGALQETQYF
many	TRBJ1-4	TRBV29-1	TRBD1	TGCAGCGTCCCAAAGTTTGGGACAGGGGCTGGTGAAAAACTGTTTTTT	CSVPKFGTGAGEKLFF
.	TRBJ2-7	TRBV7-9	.	TGTGCCAGCACCCTGGGTGATTCCCTGCACGAGCAGTACTTC	CASTLGDSLHEQYF
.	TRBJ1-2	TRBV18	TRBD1	TGTGCCAGCTCACCCTTGGACAGGGGGCTCGGTGGCTACACCTTC	CASSPLDRGLGGYTF
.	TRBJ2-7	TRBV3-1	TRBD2	TGTGCCAGCAGCCTGAGGAGCGGGAGTATTAACGAGCAGTACTTC	CASSLRSGSINEQYF
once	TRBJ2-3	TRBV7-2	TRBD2	TGTGCCAGCAGCTTGACTAGCGGGGTTCCCGATACGCAGTATTTT	CASSLTSGVPDTQYF
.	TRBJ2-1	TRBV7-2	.	TGTGCCAGCAGCTTAGCGTTCGAGGCTCCTGAGCAGTTCTTC	CASSLAFEAPEQFF
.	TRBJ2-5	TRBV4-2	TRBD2	TGTGCCAGCAGCCAAACGGGACTAGCGGAGCCACAGTACTTC	CASSQTGLAEPQYF
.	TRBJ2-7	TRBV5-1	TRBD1	TGCGCCAGCAGCTATGGGCCGGGACAGGCCTACGAGCAGTACTTC	CASSYGPGQAYEQYF
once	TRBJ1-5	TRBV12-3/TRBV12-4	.	TGTGCCAGCAGCCCCCATGGGGGAAATAGCAATCAGCCCCAGCATTTT	CASSPHGGNSNQPQHF
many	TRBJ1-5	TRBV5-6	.	TGTGCCAGCAGCTTACGGGAAGATCAGCCCCAGCATTTT	CASSLREDQPQHF
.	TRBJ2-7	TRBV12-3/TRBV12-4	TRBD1	TGTGCCAGCAGTTTATCCAGGGGGCTTTCCTACGAGCAGTACTTC	CASSLSRGLSYEQYF
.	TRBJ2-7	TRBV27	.	TGTGCCAGCAGAGTCCCGGGACGCTATCGGGACAATGAGCAGTACTTC	CASRVPGRYRDNEQYF
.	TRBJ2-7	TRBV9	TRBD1	TGTGCCAGCAGCATAAAGGGGGCTCGACTCTACGAGCAGTACTTC	CASSIKGARLYEQYF
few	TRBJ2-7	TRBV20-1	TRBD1	TGCAGTGCTAGAGAGTACGGGACAGGATCCTACGAGCAGTACTTC	CSAREYGTGSYEQYF
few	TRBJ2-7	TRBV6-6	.	TGTGCCAGCAGTTCCCGACAGGTCGATGAGCAGTACTTC	CASSSRQVDEQYF
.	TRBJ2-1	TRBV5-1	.	TGCGCCAGCAGCACGGACAGTGTAGAGAATGAGCAGTTCTTC	CASSTDSVENEQFF
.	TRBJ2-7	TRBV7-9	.	TGTGCCAGCAGCCCACAGGGATATGTCCCCTACGAGCAGTACTTC	CASSPQGYVPYEQYF
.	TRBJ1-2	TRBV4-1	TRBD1	TGCGCCAGCAGCCACCAAGGACAGGGAGGGGACGGCTACACCTTC	CASSHQGQGGDGYTF
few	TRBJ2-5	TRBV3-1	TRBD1	TGTGCCAGCAGCCAAGCCGGGACAGCCTTCGAAGAGACCCAGTACTTC	CASSQAGTAFEETQYF
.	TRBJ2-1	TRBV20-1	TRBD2	TGCAGTGCTAGAGAAAGCGGGAGGGCCAGATCCTACAATGAGCAGTTCTTC	CSARESGRARSYNEQFF
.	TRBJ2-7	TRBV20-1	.	TGCAGTGCTACGTTGGCCGAGCAGTACTTC	CSATLAEQYF
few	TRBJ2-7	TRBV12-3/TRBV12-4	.	TGTGCCAGCAGTCCGGCGGCCTCCTACGAGCAGTACTTC	CASSPAASYEQYF
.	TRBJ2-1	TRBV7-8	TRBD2	TGTGCCAGCAGCCGGACTAGCGGGTTTTACAATGAGCAGTTCTTC	CASSRTSGFYNEQFF
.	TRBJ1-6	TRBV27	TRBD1	TGTGCCAGCAGGACAGGGTCCAGGTCACCCCTCCACTTT	CASRTGSRSPLHF
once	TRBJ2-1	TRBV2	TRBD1	TGTGCCAACGGACAGGGCCCCAATGAGCAGTTCTTC	CANGQGPNEQFF
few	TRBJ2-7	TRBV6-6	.	TGTGCCAGCAGTTACTTACCGGAGGAGCAGTACTTC	CASSYLPEEQYF
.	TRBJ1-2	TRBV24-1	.	TGTGCCACCAGTGGCCCCGGACACTACTATGGCTACACCTTC	CATSGPGHYYGYTF
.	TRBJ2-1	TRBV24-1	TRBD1	TGTGCCACCAGCTCTACGAGACAGGGGTCCTACAATGAGCAGTTCTTC	CATSSTRQGSYNEQFF
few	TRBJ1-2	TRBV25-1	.	TGTGCCAGCAGTGAAGCGGGATCCTATGGCTACACCTTC	CASSEAGSYGYTF
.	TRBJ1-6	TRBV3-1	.	TGTACCAGCAGCCAAACGGTGACAGCTAATTCACCCCTCCACTTT	CTSSQTVTANSPLHF
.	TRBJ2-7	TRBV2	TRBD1	TGTGCCAGCAGTGAATCCTGGGACAGGGAATACGAGCAGTACTTC	CASSESWDREYEQYF
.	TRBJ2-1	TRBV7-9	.	TGTGCCAGCAGCTTAGTTTCAACAGAAGGGCAGTTCTTC	CASSLVSTEGQFF
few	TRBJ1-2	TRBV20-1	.	TGCAGTGCTGCCGACGGCTATGGCTACACCTTC	CSAADGYGYTF
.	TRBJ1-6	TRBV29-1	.	TGCAGCGTCTTCGGACAGAAACCTCTTAATTCACCCCTCCACTTT	CSVFGQKPLNSPLHF
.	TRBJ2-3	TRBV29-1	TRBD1	TGCAGCGTTAAGGGACAGCTCGCAGATACGCAGTATTTT	CSVKGQLADTQYF
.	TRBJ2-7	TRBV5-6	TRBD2	TGTGCCAGCAGTCCCGGGACTAGCGGGAACCGCTACGAGCAGTACTTC	CASSPGTSGNRYEQYF
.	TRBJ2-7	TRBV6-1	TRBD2	TGTGCCAGCAGTGAAGCGCTGGGGGGGAAAGTGTACGAGCAGTACTTC	CASSEALGGKVYEQYF
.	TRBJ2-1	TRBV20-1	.	TGCAGTGCTAGCCGCGCGGACAGCCGAATGTACAATGAGCAGTTCTTC	CSASRADSRMYNEQFF
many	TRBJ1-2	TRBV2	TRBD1	TGTGCCAGCAGCGGACAGGGTAACTATGGCTACACCTTC	CASSGQGNYGYTF
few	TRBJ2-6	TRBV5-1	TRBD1	TGCGCCAGCAGCTTCGACGGACAGGACTCTGGGGCCAACGTCCTGACTTTC	CASSFDGQDSGANVLTF
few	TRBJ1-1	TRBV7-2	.	TGTGCCAGCAGCCCCGGCCGACAGACGAACACTGAAGCTTTCTTT	CASSPGRQTNTEAFF